The following is a TCR beta chain sequence with its context. This record comes from a study of OX40 agonist ivuxolimab in advanced cancers. Study overall: Age averaged 60 years (range roughly 23 to 80), and more than 80% were male.

Sequenced by immunoSEQ multiplex PCR; TCRdb stores in-frame clones only, minus some. The repertoire holds approximately 90,000 clones, with around 87% as singletons. Trimming took 2 bases from V and 5 from J; bases not matched to a gene: 6. CDR3 length equals 14 residues. Germline V lookup: CDR1 GTSNPN, CDR2 SVGIG (reference sequence). This TCR came from an adult with an advanced solid tumor such as melanoma, head and neck, liver or kidney cancer. Sequencing used CD4+ or CD8+ T cells sorted from blood, obtained in a trial of the OX40 agonist ivuxolimab. This chain joins TRBV30 and TRBJ2-3; 8 nucleotides align to TRBD2. The CDR3 coding sequence is TGTGCCTGGAGTTGGGAGCTAGCGGGAGATACGCAGTATTTT. Its protein product is CAWSWELAGDTQYF. Using reference TRBV30 and TRBJ2-3 for the parts outside the CDR3, the full variable domain is SQTIHQWPATLVQPVGSPLSLECTVEGTSNPNLYWYRQAAGRGLQLLFYSVGIGQISSEVPQNLSASRPQDRQFILSSKKLLLSDSGFYLCAWSWELAGDTQYFGPGTRLTVL.